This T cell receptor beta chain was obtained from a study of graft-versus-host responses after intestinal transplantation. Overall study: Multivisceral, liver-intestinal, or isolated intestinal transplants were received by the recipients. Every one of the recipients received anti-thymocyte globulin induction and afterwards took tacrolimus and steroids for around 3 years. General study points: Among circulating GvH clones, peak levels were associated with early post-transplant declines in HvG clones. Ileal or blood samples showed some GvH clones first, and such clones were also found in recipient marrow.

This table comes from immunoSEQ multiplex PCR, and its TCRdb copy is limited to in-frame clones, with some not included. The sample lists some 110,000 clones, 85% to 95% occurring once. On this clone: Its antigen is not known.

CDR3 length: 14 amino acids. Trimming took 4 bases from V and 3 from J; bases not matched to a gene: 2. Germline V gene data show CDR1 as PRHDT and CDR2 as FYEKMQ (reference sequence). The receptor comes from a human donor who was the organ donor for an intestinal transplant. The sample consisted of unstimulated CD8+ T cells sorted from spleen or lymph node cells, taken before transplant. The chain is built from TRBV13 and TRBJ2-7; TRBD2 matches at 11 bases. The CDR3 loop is CASSSGLADYEQYF. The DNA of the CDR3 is TGTGCCAGCAGCTCGGGACTAGCGGACTACGAGCAGTACTTC. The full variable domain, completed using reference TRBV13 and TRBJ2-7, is AAGVIQSPRHLIKEKRETATLKCYPIPRHDTVYWYQQGPGQDPQFLISFYEKMQSDKGSIPDRFSAQQFSDYHSELNMSSLELGDSALYFCASSSGLADYEQYFGPGTRLTVT.